This TCR beta chain was recovered during a study of blood T cell repertoires in COVID-19. About the study: COVID-19 samples from acute and convalescent phases originated in the United States, Italy and Spain. PBMCs, B-cell-depleted T cells, or T cells provided the cDNA or gDNA that made up the material.

The CDR3 loop spans 15 amino acids. CDR1 is MNHEY, CDR2 SMNVEV, per germline (reference sequence). V lost 5 bases and J lost 2; bases outside the gene matches: 8. In the original processing: Estimated nucleated cell counts came from reference gene primer amplification. TCRdb's copy holds only in-frame clones and misses some; the assay was immunoSEQ multiplex PCR. That table supplies the V and J calls and clone size; D and trimming were determined from the DNA. The sample carries 110,000 to 150,000 clones, 84% recorded once. This clonotype was obtained from a man between 60 and 75 years old with active or convalescent COVID-19. The source material was peripheral blood. The V call is TRBV27, the J call TRBJ2-5, with 7 nucleotides matching TRBD2. In DNA, the CDR3 is TGTGCCAGCAGTCCATGGGCTAGCGGTCAAGAGACCCAGTACTTC. Translated: CASSPWASGQETQYF.